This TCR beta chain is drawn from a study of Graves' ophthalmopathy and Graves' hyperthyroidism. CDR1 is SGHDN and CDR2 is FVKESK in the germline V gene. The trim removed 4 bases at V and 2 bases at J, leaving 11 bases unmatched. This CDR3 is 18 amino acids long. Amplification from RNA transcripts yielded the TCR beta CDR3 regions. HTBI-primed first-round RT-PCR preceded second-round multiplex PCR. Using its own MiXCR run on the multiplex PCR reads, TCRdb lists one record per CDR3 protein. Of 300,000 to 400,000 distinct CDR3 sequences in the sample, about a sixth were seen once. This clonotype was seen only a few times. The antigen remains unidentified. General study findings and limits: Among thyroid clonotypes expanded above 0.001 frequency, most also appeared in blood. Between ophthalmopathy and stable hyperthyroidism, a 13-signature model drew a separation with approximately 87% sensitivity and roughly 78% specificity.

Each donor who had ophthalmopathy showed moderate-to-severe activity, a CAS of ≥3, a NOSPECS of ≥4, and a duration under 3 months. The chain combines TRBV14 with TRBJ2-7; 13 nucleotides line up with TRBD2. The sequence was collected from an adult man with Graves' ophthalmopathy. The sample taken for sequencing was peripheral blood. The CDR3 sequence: CASSLKTPGLAGPYEQYF. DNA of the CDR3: TGTGCCAGCAGCCTGAAGACTCCGGGACTAGCGGGACCCTACGAGCAGTACTTC.